This T cell receptor (beta chain) derives from a study of molecular identifiers for immune sequencing clone quantification. Libraries of naive CD8 T cells were made from 20,000 to 1,000,000 sorted cells. They used 10%, 30% or 50% RNA. TCRdb used MiXCR to reprocess the PCR reads, holding one entry per CDR3 protein. The data contain 460,000 or so distinct CDR3 sequences, roughly 24% of them singletons. Per germline, CDR1 MNHEY and CDR2 SMNVEV (reference sequence). CDR3 length equals 16 residues. Unmatched junction bases numbered 12, after V lost 3 bases and J lost 5 bases. Overall study findings and caveats: One cell's worth of spiked Jurkat TCR RNA was reportedly detectable among roughly 1 million naive cells. In CMV-specific effectors, clones above 20 copies held over 99% of molecules; naive, under 1%.

Concerning this clonotype itself: Its antigen is undetermined. A much larger clone lies a single base off, so this may be a read error.

The V and J genes are TRBV27 and TRBJ2-7, with TRBD1 matching 8 bases. Material: naive CD8+ T cells from blood, with Jurkat cell RNA spiked in. Regarding subset: FACS-sorted CD8+CD4-CCR7+CD45RA+ naive T cells. The clonotype originates from a human donor in good health. Some libraries in this study had Jurkat cell RNA spiked in. The CDR3 here is CASSFSSRQGYHEQYF. The CDR3 region has the DNA TGTGCCAGCAGTTTTAGTTCCCGACAGGGGTACCACGAGCAGTACTTC.